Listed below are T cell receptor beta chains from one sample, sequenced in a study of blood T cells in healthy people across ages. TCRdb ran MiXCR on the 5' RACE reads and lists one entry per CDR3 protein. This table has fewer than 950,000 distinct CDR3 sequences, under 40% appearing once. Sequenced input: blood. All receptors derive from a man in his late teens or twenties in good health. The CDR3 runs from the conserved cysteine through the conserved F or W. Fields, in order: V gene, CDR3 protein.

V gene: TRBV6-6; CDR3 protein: CASSTGQDNEKLFF
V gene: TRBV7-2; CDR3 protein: CASSSGGGFNSYNEQFF
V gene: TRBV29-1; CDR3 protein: CSVYDTYEQYF
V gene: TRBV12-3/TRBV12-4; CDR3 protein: CASSKTGLFGNEQFF
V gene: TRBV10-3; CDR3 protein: CAIRGQSGELFF
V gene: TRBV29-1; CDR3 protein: CSGRQGRTEAFF
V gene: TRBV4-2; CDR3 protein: CASSQSRTYNSPLHF
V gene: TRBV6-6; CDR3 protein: CASSYAQGNEKLFF
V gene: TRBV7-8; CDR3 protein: CASSLELTAGTEAFF
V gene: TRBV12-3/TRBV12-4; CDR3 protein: CASSFRGFRDTQYF
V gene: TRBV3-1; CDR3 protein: CASSKIGNEQFF
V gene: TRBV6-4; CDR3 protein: CASSIRQGYEQFF
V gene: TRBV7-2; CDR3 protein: CASSQVTSDRETQYF
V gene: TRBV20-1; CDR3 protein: CSAVAGATDTQYF
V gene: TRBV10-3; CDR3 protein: CAISGWSGGSGTNVLTF
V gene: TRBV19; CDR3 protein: CATKTSQVTNEKLFF
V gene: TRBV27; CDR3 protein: CASSSWGRDGYTF
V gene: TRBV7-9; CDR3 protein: CASSLYRGPSYNEQFF
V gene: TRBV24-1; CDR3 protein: CATSDSRGQFF
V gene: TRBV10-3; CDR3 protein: CAISGTGGYNEQYF
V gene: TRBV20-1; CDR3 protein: CSASDGRETQYF
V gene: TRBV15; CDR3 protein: CATSTKSGMNTEAFF
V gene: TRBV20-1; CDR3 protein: CSARDRGRLNTEAFF
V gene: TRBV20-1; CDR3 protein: CSAEGRPNSPLHF
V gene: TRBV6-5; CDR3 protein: CASSYSYRGVQYF
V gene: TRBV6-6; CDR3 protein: CATGGDTDTQYF
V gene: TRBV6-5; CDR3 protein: CASIADRAFGYTF
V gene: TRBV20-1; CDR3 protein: CSARQVASGYQETQYF
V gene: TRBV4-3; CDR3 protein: CASSQEGQGPLHTQYF
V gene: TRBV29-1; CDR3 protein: CSVEQEGEASYNEQFF
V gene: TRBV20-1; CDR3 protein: CSAPSRGQGFNGYTF
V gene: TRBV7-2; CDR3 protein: CASSPTDRNEKLFF
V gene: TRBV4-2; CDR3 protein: CASSQDLGQGEETQYF
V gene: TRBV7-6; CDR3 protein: CASSLDRGYNSPLHF
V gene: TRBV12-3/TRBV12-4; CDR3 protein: CASSLTDTLYGYTF
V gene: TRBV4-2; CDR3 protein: CASSHIERGNQPQHF
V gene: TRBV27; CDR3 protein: CASLTQGGDGYTF
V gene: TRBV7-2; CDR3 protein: CASSLTAFYEQYF
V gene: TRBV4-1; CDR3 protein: CTSSQDGGLSPLHF
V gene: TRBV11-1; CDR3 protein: CASSLSQGHEQYF
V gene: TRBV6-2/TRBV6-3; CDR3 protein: CASTRQGPYNEQFF